This entry describes one T cell receptor (beta chain). Antigen specificity is unknown. This sample is drawn from a study of CXCR3-negative and CXCR3-positive naive CD8 T cells. CDR3 size: 16 residues. Germline CDR1 SGHNT, CDR2 YENEEA. Study-level findings and limits: Greater hydrophobicity was found in TRB CDR3s of CXCR3-positive naive cells than of CXCR3-negative naive cells. Diversity in memory CD8+ cells fell much lower than the comparably high levels seen in both naive subsets. Naive CXCR3-negative cells resembled naive CXCR3-positive cells in TRBV-TRBJ usage; memory cells differed.

Each TRB cDNA library was prepared by 5' RACE (with UMI labels). TCRdb re-called the 5' RACE reads; one entry per CDR3 protein, DNA not given. The specimen's table records 100,000 to 150,000 distinct CDR3 sequences. The receptor was isolated from a human donor in good health. Some clones in this sample may be carry-over from other donors' samples. V and J are TRBV11-3 and TRBJ2-3; without DNA, the TCRdb call of TRBD1 cannot be checked. Input material: naive CXCR3- CD8+ T cells from blood. As to subset: CD45RO-CCR7+CD27+CD95- naive CD8+ T cells lacking CXCR3 (TNR3-). The CDR3 region is CASSVTGAGVTDTQYF.